This TCR beta chain is drawn from a study of blood T cell repertoires in COVID-19. Produced via immunoSEQ multiplex PCR; TCRdb's table is partial and in-frame only. The table has 200,000 or so clones, around nine tenths seen once; the top ten hold approximately 2.6%. CDR3 length equals 16 residues. Germline V lookup: CDR1 WNHNN, CDR2 SYGVQD (reference sequence). The ends lost 3 bases at V and 7 bases at J; junction bases unmatched: 13. Sequences were obtained from peripheral blood. This TCR came from a woman in her sixties with acute or convalescent COVID-19. The J gene is TRBJ2-3, the V gene TRBV10-1; 7 bases line up with TRBD1. CDR3 bases: TGCGCCAGCAGTGACAGTTCCGGGACAGCTCTAAATACGCAGTATTTT. It yields the protein CASSDSSGTALNTQYF.